Detailed here is one T cell receptor beta chain. Sequencing used immunoSEQ multiplex PCR; TCRdb keeps in-frame clones, though not all of them. The sample contains approximately 2.1 million clones, approximately 93% of which appear only once. V was clipped by 5 bases and J by 2 bases, with 12 bases between them. Germline V CDR1 and CDR2: MDHEN, SYDVKM. This CDR3 has 14 residues. This entry is derived from a study of shared clonotypes between healthy human individuals. The chain uses TRBV28 and TRBJ1-1; no definite D call. This receptor was identified in a man aged 18 to 29 in good health. Some clones in this sample may be carry-over from other donors' samples. The sample taken for sequencing was naive CD4+ T cells from PBMCs. Subset reported: CD45RA+ positively selected. The CDR3 DNA reads TGTGCCAGCAGTCCGATTACCCTCAACACTGAAGCTTTCTTT. This codes for CASSPITLNTEAFF.